This record concerns one T cell receptor beta chain sequence. Its antigen is unidentified. This entry comes from a study of post-analysis software for immune sequencing data. Overall study: There were relapsing-remitting, secondary progressive and progressive-relapsing multiple sclerosis among the disease courses included.

The study's findings and limits: Significantly lower normalized Chao1 diversity was seen in multiple sclerosis patients than in controls. Patients used about 5 TRBV segments, including TRBV5-6, TRBV5-1 and TRBV20-1, more often than controls.

V dropped 0 bases and J dropped 8; count of bases not matched to a gene: 6. Germline CDR1 is LNHNV and CDR2 is YYDKDF (reference sequence). The CDR3 covers 15 residues. The authors incorporated unique molecular identifiers into the TCR beta cDNA libraries. TCRdb re-called the PCR reads through MiXCR, storing one row per CDR3 protein. Of 650,000 to 900,000 distinct CDR3 sequences listed, about half were seen once; the top ten hold roughly 4.5%. The sequenced material came from blood. The chain employs TRBV15 and TRBJ2-1; 8 positions agree with TRBD2. This TCR came from a girl aged 10-17 years with multiple sclerosis. The CDR3, as DNA: TGTGCCACCAGCAGAGAGAGCGGGAGTTGGGATGAGCAGTTCTTC. Its protein product is CATSRESGSWDEQFF.